The entry below describes one T cell receptor (beta chain). Trimming removed 6 bases from V and 0 bases from J, with 11 bases in between. The CDR3 totals 14 residues. The germline CDR1 and CDR2 sequences are LGHDT and YNNKEL (reference sequence). Profiled with immunoSEQ multiplex PCR; TCRdb holds only in-frame clones, not every one. The sample shows 250,000 to 400,000 clones, more than 70% of them seen only once. The data derive from a study of blood T cell repertoires in COVID-19. The sample was peripheral blood. This receptor was obtained from a woman in her thirties with COVID-19, enrolled during active disease. This sequence joins TRBV3-1 (or the pseudogene TRBV3-2) and TRBJ1-1; D gene unclear. CDR3 bases: TGTGCCAGCAGGGGGAGGGATTTGAACACTGAAGCTTTCTTT. It is translated as CASRGRDLNTEAFF.